The 6 T cell receptor beta chains below come from one sample, sequenced in a study of tumor and adjacent non-tumor tissue in lung cancer. No cell sorting was done before RNA was extracted from the tissue. Three rounds of nested PCR, following a modified ARM-PCR protocol, produced the TCRbeta library. MiXCR was run by TCRdb on the multiplex PCR reads, yielding one entry per CDR3 protein. The repertoire consists of under 150,000 distinct CDR3 sequences, with approximately 66% occurring once and the leading ten covering around a sixth. Sample: lung tumor tissue. These receptors all come from a man in his sixties with small cell lung cancer.

The rearrangement joins TRBV29-1 to TRBJ1-5, with 11 bases lining up with TRBD1. J lost 7 bases, V lost 4 bases, and 9 bases had no gene match. The CDR3 totals 15 residues. Germline CDR1 is SQVTM and CDR2 is ANQGSEA. CDR3 region: CSVVTGTGGLQPQHF. The CDR3, as DNA: TGCAGCGTTGTAACCGGGACAGGGGGTCTCCAGCCCCAGCATTTT.

As for this clonotype: Sequence at one end of the junction differs from germline and may be a read error. V and J are TRBV11-2 and TRBJ2-7; no firm D call. CDR1 SGHAT and CDR2 FQNNGV come from the germline V gene. The CDR3 loop spans 13 amino acids. The CDR3 is CAISPASAYEQYF. CDR3 DNA: TGTGCCATCAGCCCCGCGTCAGCCTACGAGCAGTACTTC.

The rearrangement uses TRBV7-3 and TRBJ2-6, with D possibly TRBD1 on 5 matching bases. The germline V gene encodes CDR1 SGHTA and CDR2 FQGTGA. The V end lost 5 bases, the J end lost 4 bases, and 18 bases lay between the germline ends. The CDR3 consists of 17 residues. The CDR3 sequence: CASSAQGLMAGANVLTF. The CDR3 nucleotides read TGTGCCAGCAGCGCTCAGGGTCTTATGGCAGGGGCCAACGTCCTGACTTTC.

Comments on this clonotype: At one of its ends the junction is not consistent with the germline gene, which may arise from a read error. The rearrangement joins TRBV13 to TRBJ2-2; D tentatively reads TRBD1 or TRBD2 (5 bases each). Germline values: CDR1 PRHDT, CDR2 FYEKMQ (reference sequence). CDR3 length: 16 amino acids. The CDR3 DNA sequence: TGTGCCAGCAGCCGCCCCGAGACAGCGAACACCGGGGAGCTGCTTTTT. Translation gives CASSRPETANTGELLF.

Remarks on this clonotype: The junction departs from germline at one end; a sequencing error may be responsible. J is TRBJ2-3 and V is TRBV20-1; perhaps D is TRBD1 or TRBD2 (5 bases each). Germline V CDR1 and CDR2: DFQATT, SNEGSKA (reference sequence). CDR3 size: 14 residues. The CDR3 nucleotides are TGCAGTGGCCTACTAGGGGATTACACAGATACGCATTATTTT. It encodes CSGLLGDYTDTHYF.

Remarks on this clonotype: A read error may account for a junction end that differs from germline. This chain links TRBV29-1 with TRBJ2-1; the match to TRBD1 covers 10 bases. The length of the CDR3 is 17 residues. The germline CDR1 and CDR2 sequences are SQVTM and ANQGSEA. The CDR3 bases are TGCAACGTTGTCAGGAAGGGACAGGGGCGCACCTACGATGAGCAGTTCTTC. Translated, it gives CNVVRKGQGRTYDEQFF.